One and the same sample provided the 9 T cell receptor beta chains below, sequenced in a study of T cells in Graves' hyperthyroidism and ophthalmopathy. It was RNA transcripts that yielded the amplified TCR beta CDR3 regions. TCR CDR3 regions were first amplified by RT-PCR with HTBI primers. MiXCR, run by TCRdb on the multiplex PCR reads, gives a single entry per CDR3 protein. Among fewer than 250,000 distinct CDR3 sequences listed, roughly a quarter were seen once. Sequences were obtained from blood. The receptor source for this set is a middle-aged woman with Graves' ophthalmopathy.

This clonotype was recorded at least ten times. The genes are TRBV6-5 and TRBJ2-5; tentative D call: TRBD2 (6 bases). The germline V gene has CDR1 MNHEY and CDR2 SVGAGI. The CDR3 has 13 residues. Trimming took 6 bases from V and 1 from J, leaving 9 bases between them. The CDR3 spells CASRLAPQETQYF. DNA of the CDR3: TGTGCCAGCAGGCTAGCGCCCCAAGAGACCCAGTACTTC.

The chain carries TRBV28 and TRBJ1-5; 7 positions match TRBD1. V shed 6 bases and J 3 bases; nucleotides not matched to a gene: 5. Germline CDR1 MDHEN, CDR2 SYDVKM. The CDR3 loop spans 14 amino acids. CDR3 sequence (DNA): TGTGCCAGCAGCGCGGGACAGTCCAATCAGCCCCAGCATTTT. It yields the protein CASSAGQSNQPQHF.

At least ten counts were recorded for this clonotype. This chain connects TRBV7-9 to TRBJ1-2; maybe TRBD1 (6 bases). The CDR3 length is 12 residues. CDR1 SEHNR and CDR2 FQNEAQ come from the germline V gene (reference sequence). V was trimmed by 5 bases and J by 6 bases, leaving 10 bases between them. CDR3 residues: CASSPTGHGYTF. CDR3 DNA: TGTGCCAGCAGCCCTACAGGGCATGGCTACACCTTC.

This clonotype has a count of ten or more. The J gene is TRBJ2-5, the V gene TRBV20-1; TRBD1 matches 11 bases. J was trimmed by 4 bases and V by 6 bases; bases with no gene match: 4. Germline V gene data show CDR1 as DFQATT and CDR2 as SNEGSKA (reference sequence). This CDR3 has 13 residues. CDR3 amino acids: CSAPGQGVETQYF. CDR3 sequence (DNA): TGCAGTGCCCCGGGACAGGGGGTAGAGACCCAGTACTTC.

This chain uses TRBV20-1 with TRBJ2-5; 7 nucleotides line up with TRBD2. J gave up 7 bases and V 7 bases, and 6 bases lay outside the gene matches. This CDR3 region has 11 residues. The germline gives CDR1 DFQATT, CDR2 SNEGSKA (reference sequence). CDR3 in amino acids: CSVSPGGTQYF. CDR3 coding DNA: TGCAGTGTCAGCCCGGGGGGGACCCAGTACTTC.

Ten or more counts support this clonotype. This chain joins TRBV4-1 and TRBJ2-1, with D unresolved. Germline assignment: CDR1 MGHRA and CDR2 YSYEKL. The CDR3 runs 14 residues. Trimming took 1 base from V and 3 from J, leaving 7 bases between them. CDR3 in amino acids: CASSQVPDYNEQFF. CDR3 nucleotides: TGCGCCAGCAGCCAAGTTCCAGACTACAATGAGCAGTTCTTC.

At least ten counts were recorded for this clonotype. This chain joins TRBV12-3 or TRBV12-4 and TRBJ1-2, with 8 positions matching TRBD1. With V trimmed by 6 bases and J by 8 bases, 8 bases remained unmatched. The CDR3 consists of 13 residues. The CDR3 DNA reads TGTGCCAGCAGGTCGACAGGGGACCGCGGCTACACCTTC. Protein: CASRSTGDRGYTF.

This clonotype was picked up many times. This chain connects TRBV11-2 to TRBJ1-3; D is perhaps TRBD1 (6 bases). The V gene lost 3 bases and the J gene lost 0 bases, with 9 bases spanning the gap. The CDR3 is 15 amino acids. The germline V gene has CDR1 SGHAT and CDR2 FQNNGV. The DNA of the CDR3 is TGTGCCAGCAGCTTTCCGACAGGCTCTGGAAACACCATATATTTT. It encodes CASSFPTGSGNTIYF. Based on the CDR3 plus reference TRBV11-2 and TRBJ1-3, the full variable domain is EAGVAQSPRYKIIEKRQSVAFWCNPISGHATLYWYQQILGQGPKLLIQFQNNGVVDDSQLPKDRFSAERLKGVDSTLKIQPAKLEDSAVYLCASSFPTGSGNTIYFGEGSWLTVV.

The rearrangement uses TRBV29-1 and TRBJ1-2; 7 bases map to TRBD1. Germline CDR1 is SQVTM and CDR2 is ANQGSEA. V shed 2 bases and J 8 bases; nucleotides not matched to a gene: 5. The CDR3 totals 12 residues. The CDR3: CSVEQGDWGYTF. CDR3 DNA: TGCAGCGTTGAACAGGGGGATTGGGGCTACACCTTC.